This entry is about one TCR beta chain. What it recognizes is unknown. The entry originates in a study of OX40 agonist ivuxolimab in advanced cancers. Study-wide points: Average numbers of expanded clones were greater in CD8+ T cells than in CD4+.

The J segment lost 4 bases and the V segment lost 4 bases, leaving 10 bases of the junction unmatched. CDR3 length: 16 residues. The germline V gene encodes CDR1 SEHNR and CDR2 FQNEAQ (reference sequence). Only in-frame clones appear in the TCRdb table, and some are missing; sequencing was by immunoSEQ multiplex PCR. The profile shows 40,000 to 60,000 clones, roughly 89% of them singletons. The source material was CD4+ or CD8+ T cells sorted from blood, sampled in a trial of the OX40 agonist ivuxolimab. The TCR comes from an adult with an advanced solid tumor such as melanoma, head and neck, liver or kidney cancer. This rearrangement joins TRBV7-9 to TRBJ1-1; 9 nucleotides line up with TRBD1. CDR3 bases: TGTGCCAGCAGCTATTCGGGGCCACAGGGGGCCACTGAAGCTTTCTTT. Translating it yields CASSYSGPQGATEAFF.